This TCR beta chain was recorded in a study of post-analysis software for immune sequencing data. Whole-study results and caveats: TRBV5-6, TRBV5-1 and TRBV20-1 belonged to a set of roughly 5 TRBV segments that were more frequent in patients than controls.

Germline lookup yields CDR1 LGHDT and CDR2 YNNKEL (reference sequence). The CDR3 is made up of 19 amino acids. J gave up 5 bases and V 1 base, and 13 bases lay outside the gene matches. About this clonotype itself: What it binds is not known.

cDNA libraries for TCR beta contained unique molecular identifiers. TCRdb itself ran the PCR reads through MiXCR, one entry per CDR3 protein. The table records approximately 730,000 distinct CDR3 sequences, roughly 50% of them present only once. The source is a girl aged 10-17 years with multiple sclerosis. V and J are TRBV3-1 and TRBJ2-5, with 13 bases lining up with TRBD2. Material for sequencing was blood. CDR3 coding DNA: TGTGCCAGCAGCCAAGGAGCTTCCGGACTAGCGGGAGTACGGGAGACCCAGTACTTC. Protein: CASSQGASGLAGVRETQYF.